The 5 T cell receptor beta chains in this list originate from one sample, sequenced in a study of blood T cell repertoires in COVID-19. Assay: immunoSEQ multiplex PCR; the TCRdb copy retains only in-frame clones and omits some. This table has approximately 63,000 clones, about 76% appearing once. The sequencing input was peripheral blood. The receptors were gathered from a woman older than 75 with acute or convalescent COVID-19.

This clone appeared a few times. V gene TRBV11-2 combines with J gene TRBJ2-1, with D perhaps TRBD1 (5 bases). The CDR3 has 12 residues. Germline CDR1 SGHAT, CDR2 FQNNGV. Deletions cut 1 base from V and 9 bases from J, with 7 bases between. The CDR3 spells CASSLVRVEQFF. The CDR3, as DNA: TGTGCCAGCAGCTTAGTCAGGGTTGAGCAGTTCTTC. The full variable domain, its missing parts supplied by reference TRBV11-2 and TRBJ2-1, is EAGVAQSPRYKIIEKRQSVAFWCNPISGHATLYWYQQILGQGPKLLIQFQNNGVVDDSQLPKDRFSAERLKGVDSTLKIQPAKLEDSAVYLCASSLVRVEQFFGPGTRLTVL.

The sample holds one count of this clone. The chain has TRBV2 and TRBJ1-6; TRBD1 is a possible D gene (5 bases). The CDR3 length is 14 residues. Trimming removed 6 bases at V and 5 bases at J, with 11 bases between. Germline CDR1 is SNHLY and CDR2 is FYNNEI. CDR3 in amino acids: CASRGQSDNSPLHF. The CDR3, as DNA: TGTGCCAGCAGGGGGCAGTCCGATAATTCACCCCTCCACTTT.

This chain links TRBV30 with TRBJ2-2; TRBD2 aligns across 8 bases. The CDR3 consists of 15 residues. The germline gives CDR1 GTSNPN, CDR2 SVGIG (reference sequence). The trim removed 4 bases at V and 4 bases at J, leaving 8 bases unmatched. The CDR3 nucleotides are TGTGCCTGGATAAAAGCGGGAGTTGGCACCGGGGAGCTGTTTTTT. The encoded protein is CAWIKAGVGTGELFF.

The chain carries TRBV3-1 (or the pseudogene TRBV3-2) and TRBJ2-1; 8 positions agree with TRBD2. From germline, CDR1 is LGHDT and CDR2 YNNKEL (reference sequence). This CDR3 comprises 15 residues. Germline trimming cut 6 bases from V and 7 bases from J; bases unmatched to any gene: 11. The CDR3 DNA reads TGTGCCAGCAGTGATAATGGACTAGCTGGGAATGAGCAGTTCTTC. This sequence encodes CASSDNGLAGNEQFF.

CDR3: CASSPHKQGNYGYTF. The CDR3 DNA is TGTGCCAGCAGCCCTCATAAACAGGGTAACTATGGCTACACCTTC. The chain recombines TRBV16 with TRBJ1-2; possibly TRBD1 for D (6 bases). Germline V gene data show CDR1 as KGHSY and CDR2 as FQNENV. The CDR3 has 15 residues. V gave up 4 bases and J gave up 1 base, with 13 bases separating them.